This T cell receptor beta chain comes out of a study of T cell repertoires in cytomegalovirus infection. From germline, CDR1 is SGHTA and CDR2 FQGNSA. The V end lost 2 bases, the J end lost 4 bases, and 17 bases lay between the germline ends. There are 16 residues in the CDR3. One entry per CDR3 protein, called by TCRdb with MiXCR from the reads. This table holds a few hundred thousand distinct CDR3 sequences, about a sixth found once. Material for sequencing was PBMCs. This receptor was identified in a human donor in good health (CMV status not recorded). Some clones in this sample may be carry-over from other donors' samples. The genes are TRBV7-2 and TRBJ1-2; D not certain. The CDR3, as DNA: TGTGCCAGCAGCTTATTCCCAACGGAGGGAAGCTATGGCTACACCTTC. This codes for CASSLFPTEGSYGYTF. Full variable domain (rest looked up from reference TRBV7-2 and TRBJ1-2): GAGVSQSPSNKVTEKGKDVELRCDPISGHTALYWYRQSLGQGLEFLIYFQGNSAPDKSGLPSDRFSAERTGGSVSTLTIQRTQQEDSAVYLCASSLFPTEGSYGYTFGSGTRLTVV.